This T cell receptor beta chain derives from a study of PD-L1 blockade in urothelial cancer. Study details: Patients took up atezolizumab in the mid-2010s at 1,200 mg intravenously every 3 weeks.

Measured with immunoSEQ multiplex PCR; TCRdb has only the in-frame clones, and not every one. The sample has about 63,000 clones, about four fifths seen once. Time point reported: pretreatment peripheral blood. The sample holds a few counts of this clone. The TCR was taken from a man aged 70-80 years with urothelial cancer. The source was PBMCs, collected around atezolizumab (anti-PD-L1) treatment.

This CDR3 reads CASSEGRARAPGYF. The CDR3 bases are TGTGCCAGCAGTGAAGGGAGAGCACGCGCTCCGGGGTACTTC. The chain recombines TRBV2 with TRBJ2-7; D unclear. Germline CDR1 is SNHLY and CDR2 is FYNNEI. V shed 1 base and J shed 12 bases, with 19 bases lying between them. CDR3 length: 14 residues.